This T cell receptor (beta chain) was captured by sequencing in a study of Ad26.COV2.S vaccination and SARS-CoV-2 variants. This CDR3 has 12 amino acids. Germline loops: CDR1 MNHEY, CDR2 SVGAGI. Trimming cost V 2 bases and J 6 bases; bases outside gene matches: 0. Using immunoSEQ multiplex PCR, the repertoire was profiled, and TCRdb retains in-frame clones only, with some absent. The sample yields hundreds of thousands of clones, around 93% seen once. This clone was recorded a few times. Treatment described: 15 to 20 received Ad26.COV2.S at low or high dose, single or two shots; about 5 received placebo; per-sample allocation not given. The investigators took samples on day 63 after the first vaccine or placebo injection.

The material sequenced was peripheral blood, taken in a trial of Ad26.COV2.S vaccine versus placebo. V usage is TRBV6-5 and J usage is TRBJ1-1; 7 bases are shared with TRBD1. The clonotype was recovered from a person between 18 and 65 years old who received the Ad26.COV2.S COVID-19 vaccine or a placebo. The CDR3 bases are TGTGCCAGCAGTTACGGGACAGCTGAAGCTTTCTTT. Its protein is CASSYGTAEAFF.